A single sample gave rise to the 28 T cell receptor beta chains below, sequenced in a study of T cell repertoires in cytomegalovirus infection. TCRdb reprocessed the reads via MiXCR and lists one record per CDR3 protein. The sample holds some 920,000 distinct CDR3 sequences, approximately 32% seen once. Antigens for these TCRs are unknown. The sequenced sample was cultured CD8+ T cells from PBMCs, obtained from culture after CMV antigen stimulation. The source of these receptors is a human donor in good health (CMV status not recorded). Some clones in this sample may be carry-over from other donors' samples.

The table lists this clonotype with a few counts. The chain is built from TRBV14 and TRBJ2-1; perhaps TRBD1 as D (6 bases). The germline V gene has CDR1 SGHDN and CDR2 FVKESK. This CDR3 spans 13 amino acids. Trimming took 4 bases from V and 8 from J, leaving 12 bases between them. The CDR3 is CASSRDISDEQFF. CDR3 nucleotide sequence: TGTGCCAGCAGCCGGGACATCTCAGATGAGCAGTTCTTC.

This clonotype has ten or more counts. V is TRBV7-9 and J is TRBJ2-1; D is uncertain. The V end lost 5 bases, the J end lost 2 bases, and 13 bases lay between the germline ends. CDR1 and CDR2 from the germline V gene are SEHNR and FQNEAQ (reference sequence). This CDR3 region has 15 residues. The CDR3 protein is CASSIGRTPYNEQFF. CDR3 DNA sequence: TGTGCCAGCAGCATCGGACGGACCCCCTACAATGAGCAGTTCTTC.

This clonotype was seen more than once but under ten times. The chain recombines TRBV12-3 or TRBV12-4 with TRBJ1-1; D is ambiguous. Deletions cut 6 bases from V and 5 bases from J, with 16 bases between. The CDR3 is made up of 14 amino acids. In DNA form, the CDR3 reads TGTGCCAGCAGGATTAAAATGGGGAAGACTGAAGCTTTCTTT. Protein sequence: CASRIKMGKTEAFF.

The chain joins TRBV12-3 or TRBV12-4 to TRBJ2-1, with TRBD1 matching over 8 bases. V was pared by 3 bases and J by 3 bases, with 1 base of the junction left unmatched. This CDR3 contains 14 residues. The CDR3 bases are TGTGCCAGCAGTTTGGGACAGGACTACAATGAGCAGTTCTTC. Its protein product is CASSLGQDYNEQFF.

V is TRBV4-3 and J is TRBJ2-1; 10 bases are a match to TRBD2. CDR1 is LGHNA and CDR2 is YSLEER in the germline V gene. This CDR3 has 15 residues. Losses at the gene ends were 4 bases for V and 3 bases for J; bases not matched to a gene: 3. The CDR3 DNA sequence: TGCGCCAGCAGCCCACTAGCGGGGTTCTACAATGAGCAGTTCTTC. Residues: CASSPLAGFYNEQFF.

The J gene is TRBJ1-2, the V gene TRBV7-2, with TRBD1 as a possible D gene (6 bases). Trimming pared 5 bases from V and 7 bases from J, leaving 17 bases between. Looked up from germline, CDR1 is SGHTA and CDR2 is FQGNSA. The CDR3 spans 14 residues. The CDR3 reads CASSLLDGTSGYTF. CDR3 coding DNA: TGTGCCAGCAGCCTCTTGGACGGGACAAGTGGCTACACCTTC.

This clonotype was observed many times. This chain joins TRBV7-6 and TRBJ2-1; 12 bases align to TRBD2. CDR1 is SGHVS and CDR2 is FNYEAQ in the germline V gene. The CDR3 is made up of 15 amino acids. Germline trimming cut 5 bases from V and 8 bases from J; bases unmatched to any gene: 7. The DNA for the CDR3 is TGTGCCAGCAGCGCCGGGACTAGCGGGTTGTATGAGCAGTTCTTC. Its protein is CASSAGTSGLYEQFF.

The genes are TRBV7-8 and TRBJ1-4; D is possibly TRBD1 (5 bases). V lost 6 bases and J lost 6, with 17 bases in between. The CDR3 extends over 15 amino acids. The germline gives CDR1 SGHVS, CDR2 FQNEAQ. CDR3 coding DNA: TGTGCCAGCAGTCAATTCAGGGCCAGAGATGAAAAACTGTTTTTT. It yields the protein CASSQFRARDEKLFF.

V and J are TRBV2 and TRBJ1-4; no clear D gene. Germline CDR1 reads SNHLY; CDR2 reads FYNNEI. V was cut by 6 bases and J by 6 bases, with 5 bases left in between. The length of the CDR3 is 11 residues. CDR3 loop: CASRRDEKLFF. The DNA for the CDR3 is TGTGCCAGCAGGCGGGATGAAAAACTGTTTTTT.

The chain couples TRBV4-3 to TRBJ2-3; 13 bases align to TRBD2. CDR3 length equals 17 residues. Germline V gene sequence: CDR1 LGHNA, CDR2 YSLEER. The ends lost 2 bases at V and 3 bases at J; junction bases unmatched: 5. The CDR3 protein is CASSQLGTSGETDTQYF. CDR3 in DNA: TGCGCCAGCAGCCAACTAGGGACTAGCGGGGAAACAGATACGCAGTATTTT.

This clonotype turned up a few times. In DNA form, the CDR3 reads TGTGCCAGCAGCGCCAGCGGGGGGGTCGTGGATACGCAGTATTTT. Its protein product is CASSASGGVVDTQYF. The V gene is TRBV7-3, the J gene TRBJ2-3, with 10 bases aligning to TRBD2. Germline V gives CDR1 SGHTA, CDR2 FQGTGA. The CDR3 spans 15 residues. The V gene end was trimmed by 5 bases and the J gene end by 6 bases; junction bases not matched to a gene: 8.

This clonotype has a handful of counts. The V gene is TRBV28, the J gene TRBJ2-5; D assignment may be TRBD1 or TRBD2 (5 bases each). Germline-derived CDR1 and CDR2 are MDHEN and SYDVKM. The CDR3 contains 15 residues. The V and J ends lost 5 bases and 4 bases respectively, with 17 bases between them. CDR3 sequence: CASSPSQPGGETQYF. The CDR3 coding sequence is TGTGCCAGCAGTCCTTCACAACCTGGGGGAGAGACCCAGTACTTC.

The chain joins TRBV7-3 to TRBJ2-1, with TRBD2 identical over 8 bases. CDR1 and CDR2 (germline): SGHTA, FQGTGA. The CDR3 spans 17 residues. Trimming took 5 bases from V and 2 from J; bases not matched to a gene: 11. Written as DNA, the CDR3 is TGTGCCAGCAGCCCTGTTAGGCGGGGGGTCGCCTACAATGAGCAGTTCTTC. Its translation: CASSPVRRGVAYNEQFF.

The table lists this clonotype with many counts. The CDR3 region is CASTSAGELFF. In nucleotides, the CDR3 is TGTGCCAGCACCTCGGCCGGGGAGCTGTTTTTT. The genes are TRBV7-6 and TRBJ2-2, with unresolved D. The germline V gene has CDR1 SGHVS and CDR2 FNYEAQ. The CDR3 has 11 amino acids. The V gene lost 7 bases and the J gene lost 6 bases, with 6 bases spanning the gap.

The V and J genes are TRBV5-5 and TRBJ2-1; no clear D gene. Germline assignment: CDR1 SGHKS and CDR2 YYEKEE (reference sequence). V was pared by 0 bases and J by 2 bases, with 15 bases between. This CDR3 spans 17 amino acids. The CDR3 sequence is CASSLGPSDDPYNEQFF. In DNA, the CDR3 is TGTGCCAGCAGCTTGGGTCCTTCGGACGACCCCTACAATGAGCAGTTCTTC.

With respect to this clonotype: A much larger clone differs from this one at a single base, so this may be a read error. The chain uses TRBV9 and TRBJ2-1; TRBD2 agrees at 8 bases. CDR1 and CDR2 from the germline V gene are SGDLS and YYNGEE. CDR3 length: 14 residues. With V trimmed by 6 bases and J by 3 bases, 5 bases remained unmatched. CDR3 in DNA: TGTGCCAGCAAGGGCGGGGGGAACTACAATGAGCAGTTCTTC. Its protein is CASKGGGNYNEQFF.

The CDR3 DNA is TGCGCCAGCAGTGAGTGGACAGCTAACTATGGCTACACCTTC. This translates into CASSEWTANYGYTF. The genes are TRBV10-2 and TRBJ1-2, with TRBD1 as a possible D gene (6 bases). Trimming left V 1 base short and J 0 bases short, with 6 bases between. CDR3 length equals 14 residues. Germline CDR1 and CDR2: WSHSY and SAAADI.

The chain joins TRBV4-1 to TRBJ1-1; 9 bases fit TRBD1. J lost 4 bases, V lost 4 bases, and 10 bases had no gene match. The length of the CDR3 is 16 residues. Germline CDR1 and CDR2: MGHRA and YSYEKL. The DNA for the CDR3 is TGCGCCAGCAGCCTCCGCGATGGACAGGGGCCCACTGAAGCTTTCTTT. Translating gives CASSLRDGQGPTEAFF.

The table lists this clonotype with a few counts. CDR3 in DNA: TGTGCCAGCAGCCCCGAGCGGGGGATTAACACCGGGGAGCTGTTTTTT. Protein sequence: CASSPERGINTGELFF. J is TRBJ2-2 and V is TRBV7-3; TRBD2 matches at 8 bases. This CDR3 spans 16 amino acids. V lost 5 bases and J lost 2; bases outside the gene matches: 7. Germline V gives CDR1 SGHTA, CDR2 FQGTGA.

J is TRBJ1-5 and V is TRBV6-5, with 8 bases matching TRBD1. The junction had 4 bases not matched to a gene; V was cut back by 0 bases and J by 3 bases. Germline V gene data show CDR1 as MNHEY and CDR2 as SVGAGI. CDR3 length: 16 residues. CDR3 sequence reads: CASSYSGDRLNQPQHF. CDR3 nucleotide sequence: TGTGCCAGCAGTTACTCAGGGGACAGGCTCAATCAGCCCCAGCATTTT.

As for this clonotype: A read error may explain this, as a much larger clone is one base away. This sequence joins TRBV7-9 and TRBJ2-6; tentative D call: TRBD1 (5 bases). The V gene's germline CDR1 is SEHNR and CDR2 FQNEAQ (reference sequence). The CDR3 runs 19 residues. The CDR3 bases are TGTGCCAGCAGCTTAGCTTACGGGCAGGGCTTCTCTGGGGCCAACTTCCTGACTTTC. Amino acid sequence: CASSLAYGQGFSGANFLTF.

This clonotype was detected a few times. The DNA of the CDR3 is TGTGCCATCGACCCCCTAGCTTTCTTT. It encodes CAIDPLAFF. The rearrangement joins TRBV6-1 to TRBJ1-1; D remains unclear. V was clipped by 10 bases and J by 10 bases, with 10 bases between them. Germline V gives CDR1 MNHNS, CDR2 SASEGT. The CDR3 contains 9 residues.

The chain carries TRBV7-6 and TRBJ1-1; weak D call: TRBD1 (5 bases). The CDR3 has 15 amino acids. V was pared by 1 base and J by 4 bases, with 13 bases between. CDR1 SGHVS and CDR2 FNYEAQ come from the germline V gene. The CDR3 protein is CASSLVERQPTEAFF. In nucleotides, the CDR3 is TGTGCCAGCAGCTTAGTAGAGAGACAGCCCACTGAAGCTTTCTTT.

The rearrangement joins TRBV19 to TRBJ2-5, with TRBD1 as a possible D gene (5 bases). The CDR3 totals 15 residues. In germline, CDR1 is LNHDA, CDR2 SQIVND (reference sequence). V was trimmed by 3 bases and J by 2 bases, leaving 13 bases between them. In DNA form, the CDR3 reads TGTGCCAGTAGTATGGGGCCCGGGCCTCAAGAGACCCAGTACTTC. This sequence encodes CASSMGPGPQETQYF.

The rearrangement links TRBV6-2 or TRBV6-3 to TRBJ2-1; possibly TRBD1 for D (5 bases). This CDR3 is 14 amino acids long. In germline, CDR1 is MNHEY, CDR2 SVGEGT. Trimming cost V 0 bases and J 8 bases, with 11 bases left between them. CDR3 DNA: TGTGCCAGCAGTTACTCTCAGGGATTCGATGAGCAGTTCTTC. This translates into CASSYSQGFDEQFF.

The chain is built from TRBV12-3 or TRBV12-4 and TRBJ2-1, with 9 bases aligning to TRBD2. The CDR3 covers 15 residues. Unmatched junction bases numbered 7, after V lost 3 bases and J lost 7 bases. The CDR3 coding sequence is TGTGCCAGCAGTTTCCTAGCGGGGCCGGGGAATGAGCAGTTCTTC. As protein: CASSFLAGPGNEQFF.

The V and J genes are TRBV28 and TRBJ1-1; D may be TRBD1 (5 bases). V lost 6 bases to trimming and J lost 8 bases, with 13 bases between them. Germline CDR1 reads MDHEN; CDR2 reads SYDVKM. The CDR3 sequence is 12 residues long. The CDR3 reads CASSRDRLEAFF. CDR3 nucleotides: TGTGCCAGCAGCCGAGACAGACTGGAAGCTTTCTTT.

This clonotype occurred many times. The chain uses TRBV7-9 and TRBJ1-6; D gene ambiguous. The germline V gene encodes CDR1 SEHNR and CDR2 FQNEAQ (reference sequence). CDR3 length equals 15 residues. V was trimmed by 7 bases and J by 4 bases, leaving 14 bases between them. This chain's CDR3 is CASNEEGIYNSPLHF. DNA of the CDR3: TGTGCCAGCAATGAGGAGGGTATTTATAATTCACCCCTCCACTTT.